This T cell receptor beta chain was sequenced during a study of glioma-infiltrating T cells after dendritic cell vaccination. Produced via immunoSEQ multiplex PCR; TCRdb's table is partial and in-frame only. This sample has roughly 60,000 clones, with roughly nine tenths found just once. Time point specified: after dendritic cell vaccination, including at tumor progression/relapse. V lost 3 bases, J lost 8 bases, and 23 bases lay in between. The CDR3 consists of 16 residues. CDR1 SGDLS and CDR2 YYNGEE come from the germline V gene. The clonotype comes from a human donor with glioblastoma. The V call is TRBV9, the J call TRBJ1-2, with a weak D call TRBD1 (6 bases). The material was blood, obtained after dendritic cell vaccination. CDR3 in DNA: TGTGCCAGCAGCGAGGCCGGGACACCCCGAACAAGCGGCTACACCTTC. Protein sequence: CASSEAGTPRTSGYTF.